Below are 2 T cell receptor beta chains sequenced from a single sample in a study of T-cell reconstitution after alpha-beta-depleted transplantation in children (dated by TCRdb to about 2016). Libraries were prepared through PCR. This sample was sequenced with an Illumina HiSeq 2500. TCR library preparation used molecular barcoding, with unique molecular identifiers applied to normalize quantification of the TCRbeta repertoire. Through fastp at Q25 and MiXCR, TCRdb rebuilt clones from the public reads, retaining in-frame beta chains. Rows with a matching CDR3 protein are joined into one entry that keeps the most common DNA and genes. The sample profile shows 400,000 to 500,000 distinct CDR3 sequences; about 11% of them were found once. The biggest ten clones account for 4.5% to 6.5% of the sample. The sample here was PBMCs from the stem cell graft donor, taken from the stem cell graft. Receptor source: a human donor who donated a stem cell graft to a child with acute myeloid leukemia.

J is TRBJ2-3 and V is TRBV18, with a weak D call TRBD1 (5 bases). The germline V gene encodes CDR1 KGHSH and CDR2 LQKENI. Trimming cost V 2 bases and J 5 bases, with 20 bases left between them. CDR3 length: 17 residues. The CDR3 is CASSPLSTGMGQDTQYF. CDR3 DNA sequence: TGTGCCAGCTCACCATTGTCAACAGGAATGGGGCAAGATACGCAGTATTTT.

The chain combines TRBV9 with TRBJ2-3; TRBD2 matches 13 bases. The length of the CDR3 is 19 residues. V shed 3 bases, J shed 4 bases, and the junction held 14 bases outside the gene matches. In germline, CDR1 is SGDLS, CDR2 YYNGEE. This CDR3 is CASSEPTSGRFFVSDTQYF. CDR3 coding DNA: TGTGCCAGCAGCGAACCGACTAGCGGGAGGTTCTTTGTATCAGATACGCAGTATTTT.